One sample yielded the 10 T cell receptor beta chains listed below, sequenced in a study of cytomegalovirus exposure and HLA in healthy donors. Sequenced by immunoSEQ multiplex PCR; TCRdb stores in-frame clones only, minus some. The table lists 70,000 to 75,000 clones, 94% of them singletons. The specimen sequenced was PBMCs. These receptor sequences come from a woman aged 18-30 years in good health and CMV-seronegative.

As for this clone: One junction end does not reproduce the germline sequence, and a read error may be involved. This chain connects TRBV19 to TRBJ1-6; the match to TRBD1 covers 7 bases. CDR1 and CDR2 from the germline V gene are LNHDA and SQIVND (reference sequence). The CDR3 is 17 residues long. The CDR3 loop is CASNIWWGQSTIHPLHF. Here the CDR3 DNA reads TGTGCCAGTAATATATGGTGGGGACAGTCGACCATTCACCCCCTCCACTTT.

V gene TRBV9 combines with J gene TRBJ2-5, with 11 positions matching TRBD2. Per germline, CDR1 SGDLS and CDR2 YYNGEE. V was pared by 4 bases and J by 2 bases, with 4 bases of the junction left unmatched. This CDR3 region has 15 residues. The CDR3 spells CASSLGLAEQETQYF. In DNA, the CDR3 is TGTGCCAGCAGCTTGGGACTAGCGGAGCAAGAGACCCAGTACTTC.

This clone was seen once. The rearrangement joins TRBV9 to TRBJ2-2, with D maybe TRBD1 (6 bases). Germline V gene sequence: CDR1 SGDLS, CDR2 YYNGEE. V was clipped by 3 bases and J by 1 base, with 13 bases between them. CDR3 length: 16 residues. CDR3 in DNA: TGTGCCAGCAGCGCCGCATCGGGACAGAACACCGGGGAGCTGTTTTTT. Encoded protein: CASSAASGQNTGELFF.

The chain links TRBV7-8 to TRBJ2-2; TRBD2 agrees at 11 bases. This CDR3 has 20 amino acids. Germline loops: CDR1 SGHVS, CDR2 FQNEAQ. The junction had 11 bases not matched to a gene; V was cut back by 0 bases and J by 2 bases. The CDR3 spells CASSLAPGLAALLNTGELFF. The DNA for the CDR3 is TGTGCCAGCAGCTTAGCCCCGGGACTAGCGGCCCTCCTAAACACCGGGGAGCTGTTTTTT.

The chain employs TRBV10-3 and TRBJ1-4; 7 bases are a match to TRBD1. The length of the CDR3 is 13 residues. The V gene's germline CDR1 is ENHRY and CDR2 SYGVKD. V was clipped by 6 bases and J by 5 bases; unmatched bases: 3. This chain's CDR3 is CAISLDRNEKLFF. The DNA of the CDR3 is TGTGCCATCAGCTTGGACAGGAATGAAAAACTGTTTTTT.

In its sample, this clone was seen once. CDR3 residues: CASSGGPLNEQFF. The DNA of the CDR3 is TGTGCCAGCAGCGGCGGGCCTTTGAATGAGCAGTTCTTC. This chain joins TRBV9 and TRBJ2-1; perhaps TRBD2 as D (5 bases). Per the germline V gene, CDR1 is SGDLS and CDR2 is YYNGEE. CDR3 length equals 13 residues. Trimming took 3 bases from V and 7 from J, leaving 11 bases between them.

The chain has TRBV5-5 and TRBJ2-5; 8 nucleotides align to TRBD2. Germline V gene data show CDR1 as SGHKS and CDR2 as YYEKEE (reference sequence). The V and J ends lost 0 bases and 4 bases, in that order; junction bases with no gene match: 5. CDR3 length: 15 residues. Here the CDR3 DNA reads TGTGCCAGCAGCTTGGAACCCGCGGGGGGAGAGACCCAGTACTTC. Translation: CASSLEPAGGETQYF.

This chain uses TRBV15 with TRBJ2-7, with 7 positions matching TRBD1. J lost 6 bases, V lost 3 bases, and 11 bases had no gene match. The germline V gene encodes CDR1 LNHNV and CDR2 YYDKDF (reference sequence). This CDR3 contains 15 residues. The chain's CDR3 is CATSREVLTGSEQYF. CDR3 nucleotide sequence: TGTGCCACCAGCAGGGAAGTTCTGACAGGGAGCGAGCAGTACTTC. The variable domain in full, with the rest retrieved from reference TRBV15 and TRBJ2-7, is DAMVIQNPRYQVTQFGKPVTLSCSQTLNHNVMYWYQQKSSQAPKLLFHYYDKDFNNEADTPDNFQSRRPNTSFCFLDIRSPGLGDTAMYLCATSREVLTGSEQYFGPGTRLTVT.

CDR3 sequence: CASSSGAGTFF. CDR3 sequence (DNA): TGTGCCAGCAGTTCTGGTGCAGGGACTTTCTTT. The chain joins TRBV6-5 to TRBJ1-1; tentatively, D is TRBD1 (5 bases). Germline lookup yields CDR1 MNHEY and CDR2 SVGAGI. This CDR3 region has 11 residues. With 4 bases removed from V and 12 bases from J, the gap between germline ends came to 12 bases.

The V and J genes are TRBV9 and TRBJ1-2; D remains ambiguous. In germline, CDR1 is SGDLS, CDR2 YYNGEE. This CDR3 has 15 residues. Between the trimmed V and J ends, which lost 0 bases and 0 bases, there was a span of 9 bases. The CDR3 reads CASSVGGATNYGYTF. The CDR3 DNA is TGTGCCAGCAGCGTAGGGGGAGCAACTAACTATGGCTACACCTTC.